A selection of T cell receptor beta chains follows, all from one sample in a study of T cell repertoires in aging, cancer and after chemotherapy. TCRdb reprocessed the multiplex PCR reads with MiXCR, giving one entry per CDR3 protein. The table lists approximately 4,100 distinct CDR3 sequences, about 28% of them singletons, with under 7% in the top ten. Material: blood. All receptors derive from a human donor in good health. The CDR3 runs from the conserved cysteine through the conserved F or W. A D gene is named only where the DNA matches it firmly.

V | D | CDR3
TRBV6-2/TRBV6-3 | NA | CASTLGTGTYEQYF
TRBV30 | NA | CAWSAGTNNSPLHF
TRBV15 | TRBD2 | CATSKDNGGILNEQFF
TRBV23-1 | NA | CASINEKLFF
TRBV7-9 | TRBD2 | CASSLGGADTQYF
TRBV15 | TRBD2 | CATSTSGGAIETQYF
TRBV5-6 | TRBD1 | CASSFRQGGVSTEAFF
TRBV27 | NA | CASSSTGNTGELFF
TRBV13 | TRBD1 | CASRGKTGGTEAFF
TRBV6-4 | NA | CASSDSSTRRVTEAFF